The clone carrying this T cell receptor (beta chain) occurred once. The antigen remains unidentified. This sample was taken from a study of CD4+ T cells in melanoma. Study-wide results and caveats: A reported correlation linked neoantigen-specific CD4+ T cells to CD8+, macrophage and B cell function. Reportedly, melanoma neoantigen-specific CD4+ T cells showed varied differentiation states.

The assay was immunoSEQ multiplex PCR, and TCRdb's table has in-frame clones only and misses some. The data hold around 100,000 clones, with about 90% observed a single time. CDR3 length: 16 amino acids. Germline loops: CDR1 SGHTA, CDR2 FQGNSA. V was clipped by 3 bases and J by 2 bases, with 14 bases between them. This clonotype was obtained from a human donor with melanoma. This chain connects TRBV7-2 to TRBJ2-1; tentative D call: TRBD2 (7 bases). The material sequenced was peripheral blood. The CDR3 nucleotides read TGTGCCAGCAGCTTGGGGGGGGGCTATACCTACAATGAGCAGTTCTTC. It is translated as CASSLGGGYTYNEQFF.